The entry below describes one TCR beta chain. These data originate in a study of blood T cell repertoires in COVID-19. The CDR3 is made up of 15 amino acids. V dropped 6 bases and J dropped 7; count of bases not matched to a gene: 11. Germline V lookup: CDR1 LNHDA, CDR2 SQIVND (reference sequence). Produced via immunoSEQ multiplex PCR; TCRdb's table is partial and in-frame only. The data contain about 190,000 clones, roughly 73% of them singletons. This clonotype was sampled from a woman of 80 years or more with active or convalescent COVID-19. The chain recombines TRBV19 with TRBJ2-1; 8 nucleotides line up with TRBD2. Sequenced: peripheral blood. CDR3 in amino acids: CASREIPGGRNEQFF. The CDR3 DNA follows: TGTGCCAGTAGAGAAATACCGGGGGGGCGTAATGAGCAGTTCTTC.